These 17 T cell receptor beta chains originate from one sample sequenced in a study of CD8+ T cells in alopecia areata. Extraction of RNA preceded its reverse transcription into cDNA, which served as the sequencing template. TCRdb's copy holds only in-frame clones and misses some; the assay was immunoSEQ multiplex PCR. The sample consists of 65,000 to 75,000 clones, around half of them appearing once. The material sequenced was CD8+ T cells sorted from blood, taken at week 0. The origin of the receptors is a human donor with alopecia areata.

Here the CDR3 reads CASSQFYGREGDTQYF. The CDR3 DNA is TGTGCCAGCAGCCAATTCTACGGGAGGGAGGGAGATACGCAGTATTTT. The rearrangement uses TRBV4-2 and TRBJ2-3, with 8 nucleotides matching TRBD2. Germline values: CDR1 LGHNA, CDR2 YNFKEQ. Trimming removed 2 bases from V and 5 bases from J; junction bases left unmatched: 9. The CDR3 covers 16 residues.

The V and J genes are TRBV27 and TRBJ2-7; D perhaps matches TRBD1 (5 bases). V was trimmed by 8 bases and J by 3 bases, leaving 26 bases between them. The CDR3 spans 17 residues. The germline CDR1 and CDR2 sequences are MNHEY and SMNVEV (reference sequence). CDR3 coding DNA: TGTGCCAGCTCTCCTCTGGGATTTCAGGGTGTGAACTACGAGCAGTACTTC. Translation gives CASSPLGFQGVNYEQYF.

This clone was observed a few times. The chain employs TRBV7-8 and TRBJ2-5, with D perhaps TRBD2 (5 bases). The V gene lost 5 bases and the J gene lost 5 bases, with 21 bases spanning the gap. Germline CDR1 reads SGHVS; CDR2 reads FQNEAQ. The CDR3 sequence is 16 residues long. As DNA, the CDR3 is TGTGCCAGCAGCGCGAACCCAGGAGGATTGGCGGAGACCCAGTACTTC. Translated, it gives CASSANPGGLAETQYF.

V and J are TRBV7-8 and TRBJ2-7; TRBD1 might be the D (6 bases). Germline assignment: CDR1 SGHVS and CDR2 FQNEAQ. The V end was cut by 4 bases, the J end by 2 bases, with 18 bases between. This CDR3 comprises 16 residues. The CDR3 region has the DNA TGTGCCAGCAGCTCAGCCACCGGGACACGCGCCTACGAGCAGTACTTC. Encoded protein: CASSSATGTRAYEQYF.

The rearrangement joins TRBV9 to TRBJ2-1, with D hard to call. The CDR3 is made up of 13 amino acids. V was clipped by 0 bases and J by 6 bases, with 7 bases between them. In germline, CDR1 is SGDLS, CDR2 YYNGEE. For the CDR3, the DNA is TGTGCCAGCAGCGTAGGAAAGCCCAATGAGCAGTTCTTC. Translated, it gives CASSVGKPNEQFF.

In its sample, this clone was seen a few times. This chain joins TRBV13 and TRBJ2-7; 8 bases match TRBD1. CDR1 and CDR2 from the germline V gene are PRHDT and FYEKMQ (reference sequence). J was trimmed by 7 bases and V by 6 bases; bases with no gene match: 8. This CDR3 has 13 amino acids. The CDR3 here is CASSTTGAREQYF. The CDR3, as DNA: TGTGCCAGCAGTACGACAGGGGCGAGAGAGCAGTACTTC. Supplemented by reference TRBV13 and TRBJ2-7, the full variable domain reads AAGVIQSPRHLIKEKRETATLKCYPIPRHDTVYWYQQGPGQDPQFLISFYEKMQSDKGSIPDRFSAQQFSDYHSELNMSSLELGDSALYFCASSTTGAREQYFGPGTRLTVT.

This chain joins TRBV28 and TRBJ1-1, with TRBD1 as a possible D gene (5 bases). The CDR3 is 13 amino acids. Trimming took 8 bases from V and 8 from J, leaving 18 bases between them. Germline CDR1 reads MDHEN; CDR2 reads SYDVKM. The chain's CDR3 is CASGITGLGEAFF. The CDR3 nucleotides read TGTGCCAGCGGAATTACAGGTTTAGGGGAAGCTTTCTTT.

This sequence joins TRBV27 and TRBJ2-2; TRBD1 matches 10 bases. This CDR3 has 14 amino acids. V lost 9 bases to trimming and J lost 5 bases; unmatched junction nucleotides: 6. Germline V gene lookup returns CDR1 MNHEY and CDR2 SMNVEV (reference sequence). Here the CDR3 DNA reads TGTGCCAGTTCACCGGGACAGGGGACCGGGGAGCTGTTTTTT. Protein product: CASSPGQGTGELFF.

This clone has just a few counts. V is TRBV7-9 and J is TRBJ1-2; perhaps TRBD1 as D (6 bases). Germline loops: CDR1 SEHNR, CDR2 FQNEAQ (reference sequence). V was trimmed by 8 bases and J by 4 bases, leaving 14 bases between them. The CDR3 runs to 13 residues. CDR3 amino acids: CASSGGRFYGYTF. The CDR3 DNA is TGTGCCAGCTCGGGGGGGCGCTTCTATGGCTACACCTTC.

The chain links TRBV19 to TRBJ2-2; D is undetermined. Germline V gene data show CDR1 as LNHDA and CDR2 as SQIVND (reference sequence). The ends were cut back, 5 bases at V and 7 bases at J, with 11 bases in the middle. The CDR3 is 13 residues long. The CDR3 nucleotides read TGTGCCAGTAGTTCAACCCATAACGGGGAGCTGTTTTTT. Translated: CASSSTHNGELFF.

The chain is built from TRBV7-8 and TRBJ2-5, with 7 bases aligning to TRBD2. Germline V gives CDR1 SGHVS, CDR2 FQNEAQ. Losses at the gene ends were 5 bases for V and 2 bases for J; bases not matched to a gene: 5. The CDR3 has 14 residues. This chain's CDR3 is CASSILARQETQYF. The CDR3 nucleotides read TGTGCCAGCAGCATACTAGCGCGACAAGAGACCCAGTACTTC.

V gene TRBV11-2 combines with J gene TRBJ2-7; D possibly matches TRBD1 or TRBD2 (7 bases each). V was shortened by 10 bases and J by 5 bases, with 15 bases between the two germline ends. CDR3 length: 12 amino acids. CDR1 and CDR2 (germline): SGHAT, FQNNGV. The CDR3 sequence is CATRGGADEQYF. DNA for the CDR3: TGTGCCACCAGGGGGGGGGCCGACGAGCAGTACTTC.

This clone rates as medium-sized. The chain recombines TRBV29-1 with TRBJ2-1; 7 nucleotides match TRBD1. The V and J ends lost 1 base and 8 bases, in that order; junction bases with no gene match: 14. Looked up from germline, CDR1 is SQVTM and CDR2 is ANQGSEA. The CDR3 loop spans 16 amino acids. CDR3 DNA sequence: TGCAGCGTTGAAGGCCTCGTTGGCAGGGGGTCGTATGAGCAGTTCTTC. Translated, it gives CSVEGLVGRGSYEQFF.

The gene calls are TRBV19 and TRBJ2-7; 12 bases match TRBD2. In germline, CDR1 is LNHDA, CDR2 SQIVND (reference sequence). Trimming took 7 bases from V and 1 from J; bases not matched to a gene: 5. This CDR3 contains 15 residues. The CDR3 nucleotides read TGTGCCAGTACTCCGGGGACTAGCGGGTCCTACGAGCAGTACTTC. It translates to CASTPGTSGSYEQYF.

The chain uses TRBV15 and TRBJ2-1, with D possibly TRBD2 on 5 matching bases. With 3 bases removed from V and 6 bases from J, the gap between germline ends came to 9 bases. This CDR3 has 13 amino acids. CDR1 and CDR2 (germline): LNHNV, YYDKDF (reference sequence). This CDR3 reads CATSSTRANEQFF. The CDR3 nucleotides read TGTGCCACCAGCAGTACTAGGGCCAATGAGCAGTTCTTC. Supplemented by reference TRBV15 and TRBJ2-1, the full variable domain reads DAMVIQNPRYQVTQFGKPVTLSCSQTLNHNVMYWYQQKSSQAPKLLFHYYDKDFNNEADTPDNFQSRRPNTSFCFLDIRSPGLGDTAMYLCATSSTRANEQFFGPGTRLTVL.

The genes are TRBV9 and TRBJ2-5; tentative D call: TRBD1 (5 bases). Germline lookup yields CDR1 SGDLS and CDR2 YYNGEE. The V end lost 3 bases, the J end lost 5 bases, and 11 bases lay between the germline ends. The length of the CDR3 is 13 residues. Here the CDR3 reads CASSGRVGETQYF. CDR3 DNA: TGTGCCAGCAGCGGCAGGGTTGGGGAGACCCAGTACTTC.

This clone has only a few counts. The V and J genes are TRBV29-1 and TRBJ2-7; no firm D call. Germline V gives CDR1 SQVTM, CDR2 ANQGSEA. The CDR3 consists of 13 residues. Between the trimmed V and J ends, which lost 5 bases and 1 base, there was a span of 12 bases. CDR3 nucleotides: TGCAGCGTTCGGATCTCGATTTCCTACGAGCAGTACTTC. As protein: CSVRISISYEQYF.